The clone carrying this T cell receptor (beta chain) was recorded a few times. Libraries were prepared by immunoSEQ multiplex PCR; TCRdb keeps only in-frame clonotypes and omits some of them. The sample holds about 190,000 clones, 65% to 90% seen once. Germline-derived CDR1 and CDR2 are LNHDA and SQIVND (reference sequence). CDR3 size: 13 residues. The J segment lost 6 bases and the V segment lost 8 bases, leaving 7 bases of the junction unmatched. These data originate in a study of blood T cell repertoires in COVID-19. Sequencing used PBMCs or T cells enriched from blood (not recorded which). This TCR was sampled from a woman aged 60-70 years with acute COVID-19. J is TRBJ1-5 and V is TRBV19; 7 bases align to TRBD1. The CDR3 is CASSRGRAQPQHF. In nucleotides, the CDR3 is TGTGCCAGTTCTAGGGGGCGCGCTCAGCCCCAGCATTTT.